This record covers a single T cell receptor beta chain. What it recognizes is unknown. V lost 3 bases and J 4 bases, leaving 9 bases between the germline ends. The CDR3 loop spans 14 amino acids. CDR1 KGHSH and CDR2 LQKENI come from the germline V gene. The data originate from a study of cytomegalovirus exposure and HLA in healthy donors. The study, taken as a whole, reports: TCR beta V- and J-gene trimming, according to a later analysis, was linked to a missense DCLRE1C variant. For presence/absence analyses, sequencing depth was assumed to be roughly uniform across donors. Immune exposure information comprised only CMV serostatus.

The PCR was carried out with 60 Vbeta primers and 13 Jbeta primers. Clones were sequenced by immunoSEQ multiplex PCR, and TCRdb holds only the in-frame ones, with some missing. The sample holds about 100,000 clones; roughly 85% are singletons and the top ten take about 4.3%. This sequence originates from a man in his thirties or forties in good health and CMV-seronegative. The sample was PBMCs. This chain joins TRBV18 and TRBJ2-2; possible D gene TRBD2, 6 bases. The CDR3 reads CASSPNSGTGELFF. The CDR3 DNA sequence: TGTGCCAGCTCACCCAATAGCGGCACCGGGGAGCTGTTTTTT.